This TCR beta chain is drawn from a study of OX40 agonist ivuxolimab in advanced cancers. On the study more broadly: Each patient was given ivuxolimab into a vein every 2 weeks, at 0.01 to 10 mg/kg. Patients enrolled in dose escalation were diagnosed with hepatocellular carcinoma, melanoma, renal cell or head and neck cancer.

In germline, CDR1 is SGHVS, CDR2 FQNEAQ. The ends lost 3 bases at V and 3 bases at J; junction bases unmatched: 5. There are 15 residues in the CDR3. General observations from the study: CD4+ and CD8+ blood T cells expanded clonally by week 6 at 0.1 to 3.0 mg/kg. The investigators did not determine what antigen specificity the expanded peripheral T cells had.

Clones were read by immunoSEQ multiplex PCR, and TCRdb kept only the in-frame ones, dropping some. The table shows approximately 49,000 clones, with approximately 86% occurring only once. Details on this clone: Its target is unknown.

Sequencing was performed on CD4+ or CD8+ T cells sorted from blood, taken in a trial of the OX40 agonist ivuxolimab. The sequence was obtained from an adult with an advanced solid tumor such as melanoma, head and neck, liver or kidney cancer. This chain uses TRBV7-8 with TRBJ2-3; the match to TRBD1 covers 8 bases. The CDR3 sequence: CASSLAGGITDTQYF. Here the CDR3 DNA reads TGTGCCAGCAGCTTGGCAGGGGGCATTACAGATACGCAGTATTTT.